This is a list of T cell receptor beta chains from one sample in a study of response to subunit inactivated influenza vaccine. TCRdb reprocessed the RT-PCR reads via MiXCR and lists one record per CDR3 protein. The repertoire includes about 300,000 distinct CDR3 sequences, 20% to 25% of them detected once, and 10% sits in the top ten. The sample was PBMCs from blood, taken about 20 months after vaccination. These receptors were taken from a man aged 45-69 years who received an inactivated influenza vaccine. The CDR3 runs from the conserved cysteine through the conserved F or W. A D gene is named only where the DNA matches it firmly. Rows give clone size only sometimes, using once, few, many, or a class for an expanded clone.

d_gene: TRBD1; v_gene: TRBV6-1; abundance: few; j_gene: TRBJ1-3; CDR3aa: CASRTGQGRAGTIYF; CDR3nt: TGTGCCAGCAGGACCGGACAGGGCCGAGCCGGCACCATATATTTT
d_gene: TRBD2; v_gene: TRBV4-2; abundance: few; j_gene: TRBJ2-1; CDR3aa: CASSPIAGVPYNEQFF; CDR3nt: TGTGCCAGCAGCCCAATAGCGGGAGTCCCCTACAATGAGCAGTTCTTC
d_gene: -; v_gene: TRBV27; abundance: many; j_gene: TRBJ1-2; CDR3aa: CASSSLQGLSYGYTF; CDR3nt: TGTGCCAGCAGTTCCTTACAGGGCTTGAGCTATGGCTACACCTTC
d_gene: -; v_gene: TRBV9; abundance: once; j_gene: TRBJ2-3; CDR3aa: CASSVDWLVPTDTQYF; CDR3nt: TGTGCCAGCAGCGTAGATTGGCTAGTCCCCACAGATACGCAGTATTTT
d_gene: TRBD2; v_gene: TRBV11-1; abundance: -; j_gene: TRBJ2-7; CDR3aa: CASSLDQRDLPGQYF; CDR3nt: TGTGCCAGCAGCTTAGACCAGCGGGACCTCCCCGGGCAGTACTTC
d_gene: -; v_gene: TRBV7-2; abundance: -; j_gene: TRBJ1-1; CDR3aa: CASSSRAEAFF; CDR3nt: TGTGCCAGCAGCTCTCGGGCTGAAGCTTTCTTT
d_gene: -; v_gene: TRBV7-9; abundance: -; j_gene: TRBJ1-2; CDR3aa: CASSSDVFRGYTF; CDR3nt: TGTGCCAGCAGCTCAGACGTCTTTAGGGGCTACACCTTC
d_gene: TRBD1; v_gene: TRBV6-5; abundance: -; j_gene: TRBJ2-7; CDR3aa: CASSYKYRGVYVQYF; CDR3nt: TGTGCCAGCAGTTACAAGTACAGGGGGGTCTACGTGCAGTACTTC
d_gene: TRBD1; v_gene: TRBV12-3/TRBV12-4; abundance: -; j_gene: TRBJ1-5; CDR3aa: CASSLGQGLPQHF; CDR3nt: TGTGCCAGCAGTTTAGGACAGGGGTTGCCCCAGCATTTT
d_gene: -; v_gene: TRBV3-1; abundance: -; j_gene: TRBJ2-7; CDR3aa: CASSLGGGSHEQYF; CDR3nt: TGTGCCAGCAGCCTTGGTGGCGGCAGCCACGAGCAGTACTTC
d_gene: -; v_gene: TRBV20-1; abundance: -; j_gene: TRBJ1-1; CDR3aa: CSAHGRGASPEAFF; CDR3nt: TGCAGTGCCCATGGGCGAGGGGCGAGCCCTGAAGCTTTCTTT
d_gene: TRBD1; v_gene: TRBV28; abundance: few; j_gene: TRBJ2-1; CDR3aa: CASSPQRGPDNEQFF; CDR3nt: TGTGCCAGCAGTCCTCAGAGGGGGCCTGACAATGAGCAGTTCTTC
d_gene: -; v_gene: TRBV5-6; abundance: -; j_gene: TRBJ1-2; CDR3aa: CATREGKNYGYTF; CDR3nt: TGTGCCACAAGAGAAGGGAAAAACTATGGCTACACCTTC
d_gene: -; v_gene: TRBV10-3; abundance: few; j_gene: TRBJ1-6; CDR3aa: CAISPGDNSPLHF; CDR3nt: TGTGCCATCAGTCCAGGGGATAATTCACCCCTCCACTTT
d_gene: TRBD1; v_gene: TRBV20-1; abundance: -; j_gene: TRBJ1-5; CDR3aa: CSAREGQPNQPQHF; CDR3nt: TGCAGTGCTAGGGAGGGACAGCCTAATCAGCCCCAGCATTTT
d_gene: -; v_gene: TRBV2; abundance: -; j_gene: TRBJ2-3; CDR3aa: CASTQQDTQYF; CDR3nt: TGTGCCAGCACTCAGCAAGATACGCAGTATTTT
d_gene: -; v_gene: TRBV30; abundance: -; j_gene: TRBJ2-3; CDR3aa: CAWSVGSTDTQYF; CDR3nt: TGTGCCTGGAGTGTCGGGAGTACAGATACGCAGTATTTT
d_gene: -; v_gene: TRBV7-3; abundance: few; j_gene: TRBJ2-3; CDR3aa: CASSFGEADTQYF; CDR3nt: TGTGCCAGCAGCTTCGGAGAGGCAGATACGCAGTATTTT
d_gene: -; v_gene: TRBV5-6; abundance: many; j_gene: TRBJ1-1; CDR3aa: CASSLLGGRVEAFF; CDR3nt: TGTGCCAGCAGCTTGTTGGGGGGGCGGGTTGAAGCTTTCTTT
d_gene: -; v_gene: TRBV30; abundance: many; j_gene: TRBJ1-5; CDR3aa: CAWSAGGGNQPQHF; CDR3nt: TGTGCCTGGAGCGCGGGCGGCGGCAATCAGCCCCAGCATTTT
d_gene: -; v_gene: TRBV7-3; abundance: few; j_gene: TRBJ1-4; CDR3aa: CASSPPAEVREKLFF; CDR3nt: TGTGCCAGCAGCCCCCCGGCAGAGGTACGCGAAAAACTGTTTTTT
d_gene: -; v_gene: TRBV20-1; abundance: -; j_gene: TRBJ2-1; CDR3aa: CSASVGSDEQFF; CDR3nt: TGCAGTGCTAGTGTCGGATCGGATGAGCAGTTCTTC
d_gene: -; v_gene: TRBV19; abundance: few; j_gene: TRBJ1-6; CDR3aa: CASSNVGAGNSPLHF; CDR3nt: TGTGCCAGTAGTAATGTAGGGGCCGGGAATTCACCCCTCCACTTT
d_gene: -; v_gene: TRBV15; abundance: -; j_gene: TRBJ1-5; CDR3aa: CATSRVPLGNQPQHF; CDR3nt: TGTGCCACCAGCAGAGTCCCCTTGGGCAATCAGCCCCAGCATTTT
d_gene: -; v_gene: TRBV6-1; abundance: -; j_gene: TRBJ2-7; CDR3aa: CASRIRQFSYEQYF; CDR3nt: TGTGCCAGCAGGATAAGACAGTTCTCCTACGAGCAGTACTTC
d_gene: TRBD1; v_gene: TRBV7-3; abundance: -; j_gene: TRBJ2-1; CDR3aa: CAGGTGGHEQFF; CDR3nt: TGTGCCGGCGGGACAGGGGGCCATGAGCAGTTCTTC
d_gene: -; v_gene: TRBV19; abundance: -; j_gene: TRBJ1-5; CDR3aa: CASSIAQTNQPQHF; CDR3nt: TGTGCCAGTAGTATAGCACAGACGAATCAGCCCCAGCATTTT
d_gene: -; v_gene: TRBV4-2; abundance: -; j_gene: TRBJ2-7; CDR3aa: CASSQDRGENEQYF; CDR3nt: TGTGCCAGCAGCCAAGATCGCGGGGAAAACGAGCAGTACTTC
d_gene: TRBD1; v_gene: TRBV5-6; abundance: -; j_gene: TRBJ1-3; CDR3aa: CASSWADTGAPGNTIYF; CDR3nt: TGTGCCAGCAGCTGGGCGGATACAGGGGCTCCTGGAAACACCATATATTTT
d_gene: TRBD1; v_gene: TRBV10-3; abundance: -; j_gene: TRBJ2-2; CDR3aa: CASQDRGNTGELFF; CDR3nt: TGTGCCAGCCAGGACAGGGGGAACACCGGGGAGCTGTTTTTT
d_gene: TRBD1; v_gene: TRBV6-5; abundance: -; j_gene: TRBJ2-1; CDR3aa: CASITTGGDFYNEQFF; CDR3nt: TGTGCCAGCATTACGACAGGGGGTGATTTCTACAATGAGCAGTTCTTC
d_gene: TRBD1; v_gene: TRBV20-1; abundance: few; j_gene: TRBJ2-7; CDR3aa: CSARETGLYEQYF; CDR3nt: TGCAGTGCTAGAGAGACAGGGTTGTATGAGCAGTACTTC
d_gene: -; v_gene: TRBV6-1; abundance: few; j_gene: TRBJ2-3; CDR3aa: CASSRERLVGTDTQYF; CDR3nt: TGTGCCAGCAGTCGGGAACGACTAGTTGGCACAGATACGCAGTATTTT
d_gene: -; v_gene: TRBV29-1; abundance: few; j_gene: TRBJ1-1; CDR3aa: CSVWQGNTEAFF; CDR3nt: TGCAGCGTATGGCAGGGGAACACTGAAGCTTTCTTT
d_gene: -; v_gene: TRBV19; abundance: -; j_gene: TRBJ1-5; CDR3aa: CASRQDRYYSNQPQHF; CDR3nt: TGTGCCAGTAGACAAGACAGGTATTATAGCAATCAGCCCCAGCATTTT
d_gene: -; v_gene: TRBV4-2; abundance: -; j_gene: TRBJ2-2; CDR3aa: CASSHMTKGRPGELFF; CDR3nt: TGTGCCAGCAGCCACATGACAAAAGGGAGACCCGGGGAGCTGTTTTTT
d_gene: TRBD1; v_gene: TRBV6-1; abundance: -; j_gene: TRBJ2-5; CDR3aa: CASNLLRDRGETQYF; CDR3nt: TGTGCCAGCAACCTACTCAGGGACAGGGGAGAGACCCAGTACTTC
d_gene: -; v_gene: TRBV10-3; abundance: many; j_gene: TRBJ1-4; CDR3aa: CAISPGPTDEKLFF; CDR3nt: TGTGCCATCAGTCCGGGGCCCACCGATGAAAAACTGTTTTTT
d_gene: TRBD1; v_gene: TRBV4-1; abundance: -; j_gene: TRBJ2-1; CDR3aa: CASSLDRASYNEQFF; CDR3nt: TGCGCCAGCAGCCTCGACAGGGCCTCCTACAATGAGCAGTTCTTC
d_gene: TRBD1; v_gene: TRBV4-3; abundance: -; j_gene: TRBJ1-1; CDR3aa: CASSQEGQGRVTEAFF; CDR3nt: TGCGCCAGCAGCCAAGAGGGACAGGGAAGAGTCACTGAAGCTTTCTTT
d_gene: -; v_gene: TRBV10-3; abundance: many; j_gene: TRBJ1-2; CDR3aa: CAISTGGGADGYTF; CDR3nt: TGTGCCATCAGCACCGGTGGGGGGGCGGATGGCTACACCTTC